The rows below give T cell receptor beta chains drawn from one sample of a study of graft-versus-host responses after intestinal transplantation. This table comes from immunoSEQ multiplex PCR, and its TCRdb copy is limited to in-frame clones, with some not included. The sample carries about 80,000 clones, approximately 90% recorded once. Sample: PBMCs, taken 98 days after intestinal transplantation. The receptors stem from a human patient who received an intestinal transplant, so some T cells may come from the graft donor. CDR3s include the opening cysteine and the closing phenylalanine or tryptophan.

CASSPGADPTEAFF,14,TRBJ1-1,TRBV7-9
CASSSTRQGAGFGQYF,16,TRBJ2-7,TRBV6-5
CASRYTDTQYF,11,TRBJ2-3,TRBV6-5
CASSLSTAGYNEKLFF,16,TRBJ1-4,TRBV27
CASSVGPRITEAFF,14,TRBJ1-1,TRBV9
CASSQDGERLYGYTF,15,TRBJ1-2,TRBV4-1
CASRGSGTAQETQYF,15,TRBJ2-5,TRBV6-5
CASTPNGGLGNTIYF,15,TRBJ1-3,TRBV6-1
CASSAAGTGRYGYTF,15,TRBJ1-2,TRBV9
CASRQGAYYEQYF,13,NA,TRBV6-7
CAWSADRITGELFF,14,TRBJ2-2,TRBV30
CASSPATGWEQYF,13,TRBJ2-7,TRBV7-2
CASSPRQGYTEAFF,14,TRBJ1-1,TRBV6-5
CASSPSSDGLTGTQYF,16,TRBJ2-3,TRBV18
CASSRSPWGQGANTDTQYF,19,TRBJ2-3,TRBV11-2
CASSVRDIGNTIYF,14,TRBJ1-3,TRBV9
CASSGGVNNEQFF,13,TRBJ2-1,TRBV6-4
CASSLLAGGGEQYF,14,TRBJ2-7,TRBV4-1
CASSVLGDSGNEQYF,15,TRBJ2-7,TRBV19
CSVGSGAGSYEQYF,14,TRBJ2-7,TRBV29-1
CSVERAQRGAQFF,13,TRBJ2-1,TRBV29-1
CASSSPGIEQYF,12,TRBJ2-7,TRBV7-8
CATGGLADNTGELFF,15,TRBJ2-2,TRBV28
CASSYSSMGEQYF,13,TRBJ2-7,TRBV6-5
CASSPGGGRAVDTEAFF,17,TRBJ1-1,TRBV10-1
CAISTQEGPQHF,12,TRBJ1-5,TRBV10-3
CASSPKDSGEVSYTF,15,TRBJ1-2,TRBV9
CASSVGTSGGNEQFF,15,TRBJ2-1,TRBV9
CASSLPRTGGTEAFF,15,TRBJ1-1,TRBV11-1
CASSRTGLGYEQYF,14,TRBJ2-7,TRBV7-8
CASKQGGSGSYEQYF,15,TRBJ2-7,TRBV19
CASSEGGGTDGYTF,14,TRBJ1-2,TRBV6-1
CASSSVDVLTF,11,TRBJ2-6,TRBV19
CASSYDWRGTYEQYF,15,TRBJ2-7,TRBV6-1
CASSYELQNNEKLFF,15,TRBJ1-4,TRBV6-5
CASSYRANTEAFF,13,TRBJ1-1,TRBV6-1
CASSYDGLGSPLHF,14,TRBJ1-6,TRBV6-5
CASSRDSGNTIYF,13,TRBJ1-3,TRBV6-1
CASSPTWTGFNYGYTF,16,TRBJ1-2,TRBV27
CALAGLRSYEQYF,13,TRBJ2-7,TRBV7-2
CASSLGGFTYEQYF,14,NA,TRBV27
CASSTTDSRGDQPQHF,16,TRBJ1-5,TRBV5-5
CASSSGQTQGEQFF,14,TRBJ2-1,TRBV5-4
CAWSVGQSYNEQFF,14,TRBJ2-1,TRBV30